This T cell receptor (beta chain) was recorded in a study of glioma-infiltrating T cells after dendritic cell vaccination. Only a few counts were recorded for this clone. Primers: 60 V beta forward and 13 J beta reverse. TCRdb's table, derived via immunoSEQ multiplex PCR, lists solely in-frame clones and lacks some. The sample records 90,000 or so clones, more than 70% being singletons. The germline V gene has CDR1 SGHNT and CDR2 YYREEE (reference sequence). With 5 bases removed from V and 7 bases from J, the gap between germline ends came to 16 bases. The CDR3 is 13 residues long. This sequence originates from a human donor with glioblastoma. The specimen comprised blood, sampled before dendritic cell vaccination. The chain recombines TRBV5-4 with TRBJ2-7; maybe TRBD2 (6 bases). In nucleotides, the CDR3 is TGTGCCAGCAGTAGCGGCGTACCAGGGGAGCAGTACTTC. Protein sequence: CASSSGVPGEQYF.